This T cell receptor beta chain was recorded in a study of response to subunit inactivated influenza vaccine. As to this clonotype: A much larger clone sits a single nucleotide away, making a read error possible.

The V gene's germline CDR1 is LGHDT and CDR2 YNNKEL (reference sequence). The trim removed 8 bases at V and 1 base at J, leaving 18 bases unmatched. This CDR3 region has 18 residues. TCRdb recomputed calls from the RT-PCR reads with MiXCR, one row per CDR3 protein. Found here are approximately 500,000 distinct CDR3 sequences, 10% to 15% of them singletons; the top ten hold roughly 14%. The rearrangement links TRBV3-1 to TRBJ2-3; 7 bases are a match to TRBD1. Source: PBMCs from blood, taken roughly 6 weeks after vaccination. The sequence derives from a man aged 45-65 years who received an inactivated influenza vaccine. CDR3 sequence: CASCPAWGTEERTDTQYF. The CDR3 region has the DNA TGTGCCAGCTGCCCAGCGTGGGGGACAGAGGAGCGCACAGATACGCAGTATTTT.